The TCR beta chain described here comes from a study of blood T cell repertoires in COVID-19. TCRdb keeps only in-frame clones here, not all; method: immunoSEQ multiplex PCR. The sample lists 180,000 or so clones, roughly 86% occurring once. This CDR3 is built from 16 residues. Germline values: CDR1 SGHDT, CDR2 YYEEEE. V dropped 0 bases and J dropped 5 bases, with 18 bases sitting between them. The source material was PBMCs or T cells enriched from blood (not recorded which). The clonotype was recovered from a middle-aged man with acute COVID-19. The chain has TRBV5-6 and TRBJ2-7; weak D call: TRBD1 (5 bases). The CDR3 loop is CASSLALNPGPNEQYF. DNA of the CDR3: TGTGCCAGCAGCTTGGCCTTGAATCCAGGGCCCAACGAGCAGTACTTC.